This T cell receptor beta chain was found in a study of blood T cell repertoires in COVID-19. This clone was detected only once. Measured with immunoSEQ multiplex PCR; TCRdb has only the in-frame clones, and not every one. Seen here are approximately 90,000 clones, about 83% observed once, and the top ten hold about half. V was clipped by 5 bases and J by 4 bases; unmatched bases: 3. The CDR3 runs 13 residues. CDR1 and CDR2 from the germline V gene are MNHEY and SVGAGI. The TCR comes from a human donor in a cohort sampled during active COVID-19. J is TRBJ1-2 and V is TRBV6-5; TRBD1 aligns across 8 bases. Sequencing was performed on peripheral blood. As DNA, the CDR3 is TGTGCCAGCAGTCGGGACAGGATCTATGGCTACACCTTC. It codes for CASSRDRIYGYTF.